Presented here are 7 T cell receptor beta chains from one specimen sequenced in a study of regulatory T cells in long-lasting Graves disease. Arm-PCR of CDR3 regions with iRepertoire HTBI primers generated TCR beta libraries. Via MiXCR, TCRdb re-called the multiplex PCR reads, giving one row per CDR3 protein. The data contain 550,000 to 600,000 distinct CDR3 sequences, about 16% of them singletons. Time point noted: newly diagnosed GD, antithyroid drugs for less than 3 months. PBMCs provided the RNA from which the TCR library was made. Another study also made use of these data, one on T cells in Graves' hyperthyroidism and ophthalmopathy.

The sample was peripheral blood mononuclear cells (PBMCs), taken at new diagnosis, from a patient treated with antithyroid drugs. These receptors were taken from a man in his late teens or twenties with Graves disease.

This clonotype showed up many times. The chain carries TRBV7-9 and TRBJ2-1, with D uncertain. The CDR3 spans 13 residues. The V end lost 5 bases, the J end lost 5 bases, and 10 bases lay between the germline ends. Germline V gene sequence: CDR1 SEHNR, CDR2 FQNEAQ (reference sequence). The CDR3 bases are TGTGCCAGCAGCCTGCTACCGGACAATGAGCAGTTCTTC. Residues: CASSLLPDNEQFF.

This clonotype was observed at least ten times. The chain has TRBV30 and TRBJ1-1; the D is unclear. Germline CDR1 reads GTSNPN; CDR2 reads SVGIG (reference sequence). The CDR3 is 12 amino acids. Trimming removed 1 base at V and 1 base at J, with 4 bases between. CDR3 amino acids: CAWSEGNTEAFF. The CDR3 DNA sequence: TGTGCCTGGAGTGAAGGGAACACTGAAGCTTTCTTT.

The chain combines TRBV20-1 with TRBJ2-1, with TRBD1 matching 7 bases. After removal of 7 bases from V and 3 bases from J, the junction contained 3 bases not matched to a gene. Germline values: CDR1 DFQATT, CDR2 SNEGSKA (reference sequence). The CDR3 covers 12 residues. The CDR3: CSVQGFYNEQFF. The CDR3, as DNA: TGCAGTGTACAGGGGTTCTACAATGAGCAGTTCTTC.

This clonotype was picked up one time. V usage is TRBV11-2 and J usage is TRBJ2-2; the match to TRBD2 covers 8 bases. This CDR3 is 15 amino acids long. With V trimmed by 3 bases and J by 7 bases, 7 bases remained unmatched. Germline-derived CDR1 and CDR2 are SGHAT and FQNNGV. The CDR3 sequence is CASSFSGMRVGELFF. Written as DNA, the CDR3 is TGTGCCAGCAGCTTTAGCGGGATGAGGGTCGGGGAGCTGTTTTTT.

This clonotype was seen more than once but under ten times. The chain has TRBV30 and TRBJ1-1; D is uncertain. This CDR3 contains 14 residues. Germline V CDR1 and CDR2: GTSNPN, SVGIG (reference sequence). Trimming left V 2 bases short and J 0 bases short, with 10 bases between. The CDR3 here is CAWSWVTLNTEAFF. CDR3 nucleotide sequence: TGTGCCTGGAGTTGGGTGACATTGAACACTGAAGCTTTCTTT.

About this clonotype: The junction departs from germline at one end; a sequencing error may be responsible. The CDR3 sequence: CASSRHPTGTFSF. CDR3 in DNA: TGTGCCAGCAGTCGCCATCCTACCGGGACATTCTCCTTC. This sequence joins TRBV9 and TRBJ1-2, with D perhaps TRBD1 (6 bases). Germline loops: CDR1 SGDLS, CDR2 YYNGEE. The CDR3 sequence is 13 residues long.

The sample holds many counts of this clonotype. The chain's CDR3 is CASRGASRIYEQYF. The CDR3 region has the DNA TGTGCCAGCAGAGGGGCTAGCAGGATTTACGAGCAGTACTTC. The chain is built from TRBV2 and TRBJ2-7, with D perhaps being TRBD1 or TRBD2 (5 bases each). CDR1 SNHLY and CDR2 FYNNEI come from the germline V gene. CDR3 length: 14 residues. V was cut by 6 bases and J by 4 bases, with 16 bases left in between.